The 4 T cell receptor beta chains given below trace back to one sample, sequenced in a study of blood T cell repertoires in COVID-19 (dated by TCRdb to the early 2020s). The library was made by the immunoSEQ multiplex PCR assay. TCRdb stores this immuneACCESS table with in-frame sequences only. Part of the clones is absent; in the studies checked, under half of the shortfall reflects unresolved V genes, and no reason is known for the rest. This sample is represented by about 200,000 clones; roughly 90% of them were singletons. The ten largest make up about 2.3% of the sample. The sequencing input was PBMCs or T cells enriched from blood (not recorded which). These TCRs come from a woman in her twenties or thirties who had recovered from COVID-19.

V is TRBV6-5 and J is TRBJ1-2; possibly TRBD1 for D (6 bases). Germline V gene data show CDR1 as MNHEY and CDR2 as SVGAGI. This CDR3 is built from 13 residues. The germline V and J ends were trimmed by 7 bases and 4 bases, with 13 bases remaining between them. This chain's CDR3 is CASTARGTYGYTF. The CDR3 bases are TGTGCCAGCACCGCCAGGGGAACCTATGGCTACACCTTC.

The V gene is TRBV3-1 (or the pseudogene TRBV3-2), the J gene TRBJ1-2, with D tentatively TRBD1 (6 bases). With 3 bases removed from V and 5 bases from J, the gap between germline ends came to 13 bases. CDR1 and CDR2 (germline): LGHDT, YNNKEL (reference sequence). CDR3 length: 14 residues. CDR3 bases: TGTGCCAGCAGCCAGGATCAACAGGGTTATGGCTACACCTTC. It specifies CASSQDQQGYGYTF.

The sample holds a few counts of this clone. V gene TRBV28 combines with J gene TRBJ2-7; TRBD2 aligns across 11 bases. The germline V gene encodes CDR1 MDHEN and CDR2 SYDVKM. The V and J ends lost 7 bases and 6 bases, in that order; junction bases with no gene match: 8. CDR3 length: 14 residues. The CDR3 sequence: CASTASGRYGEQYF. The CDR3 DNA follows: TGTGCCAGCACGGCTAGCGGGAGGTATGGCGAGCAGTACTTC.

This chain uses TRBV24-1 with TRBJ1-2; a possible D gene is TRBD1 (5 bases). Germline assignment: CDR1 KGHDR and CDR2 SFDVKD. Trimming left V 6 bases short and J 2 bases short, with 9 bases between. This CDR3 has 13 residues. The DNA for the CDR3 is TGTGCCACCAGTCCATCAGGGAACTATGGCTACACCTTC. It specifies CATSPSGNYGYTF.